The clone carrying this TCR beta chain was seen ten or more times. As yet, its antigen is unknown. Germline-derived CDR1 and CDR2 are SNHLY and FYNNEI. V gave up 11 bases and J gave up 0 bases, with 16 bases separating them. This CDR3 spans 14 amino acids. Sequenced by immunoSEQ multiplex PCR; TCRdb stores in-frame clones only, minus some. The table lists roughly 35,000 clones, with no singletons. The data originate from a study of T cells after posttransplantation cyclophosphamide. Study outcomes and limitations: Recipient CMV seropositivity and CMV reactivation strongly tracked TRB clonality. Later post-transplant blood repertoires were often dominated by donor CD8+ memory clones.

Peripheral blood was collected from the related graft donor on the marrow donation day. This sequence was found in a girl aged 5-17 years in good health, CMV-negative, and a related stem cell transplant donor. The specimen sequenced was PBMCs. This chain links TRBV2 with TRBJ1-1; D is uncertain. CDR3 bases: TGTGCCCTAAAATCCGACTACATGAACACTGAAGCTTTCTTT. It codes for CALKSDYMNTEAFF.